This is a list of T cell receptor beta chains from one sample in a study of CD8 T cells in Susac syndrome. In TCRdb, the immunoSEQ multiplex PCR reads were re-called with MiXCR into one record per CDR3 protein. Among over 300,000 distinct CDR3 sequences listed, 92% were seen once. Sequencing was done on a sample of CD4+ T cells from PBMCs. All receptors derive from a human donor with multiple sclerosis. Each CDR3 is given with its conserved first and last residue. The D gene is left open where the match is weak. For some rows the clone size is stated as once, few or many, or as a class when expanded; others skip it.

clone size: .; V gene: TRBV23-1; D gene: .; J gene: TRBJ2-6; CDR3 protein: CANTRLFSGANVLTF; CDR3 DNA: TGCGCCAACACCAGGCTCTTCTCTGGGGCCAACGTCCTGACTTTC
clone size: .; V gene: TRBV2; D gene: TRBD2; J gene: TRBJ2-1; CDR3 protein: CASSGRNSGGYNEQFF; CDR3 DNA: TGTGCCAGCAGTGGAAGAAATAGCGGGGGGTACAATGAGCAGTTCTTC
clone size: .; V gene: TRBV7-9; D gene: .; J gene: TRBJ1-2; CDR3 protein: CASSSNLDSLQYGYTF; CDR3 DNA: TGTGCCAGCAGCTCGAACTTGGACAGTCTGCAATATGGCTACACCTTC
clone size: .; V gene: TRBV6-2/TRBV6-3; D gene: TRBD1; J gene: TRBJ1-2; CDR3 protein: CASSSLTGSYGYTF; CDR3 DNA: TGTGCCAGCAGTTCCTTGACAGGGAGCTATGGCTACACCTTC
clone size: few; V gene: TRBV11-3; D gene: .; J gene: TRBJ1-2; CDR3 protein: CASSLNGYTF; CDR3 DNA: TGTGCCAGCAGCTTAAATGGCTACACCTTC
clone size: .; V gene: TRBV5-4; D gene: .; J gene: TRBJ2-1; CDR3 protein: CASSLESDYNEQFF; CDR3 DNA: TGTGCCAGCAGCTTGGAGTCGGACTACAATGAGCAGTTCTTC
clone size: .; V gene: TRBV20-1; D gene: .; J gene: TRBJ2-7; CDR3 protein: CSARGSGVYSYEQYF; CDR3 DNA: TGCAGTGCTAGGGGCTCAGGGGTTTACTCCTACGAGCAGTACTTC
clone size: .; V gene: TRBV7-3; D gene: .; J gene: TRBJ1-2; CDR3 protein: CASRPGHLPGYGYTF; CDR3 DNA: TGTGCCAGCAGACCCGGACACCTCCCCGGCTATGGCTACACCTTC
clone size: .; V gene: TRBV18; D gene: .; J gene: TRBJ1-2; CDR3 protein: CASSRRAGRAPLYGYTF; CDR3 DNA: TGTGCCAGCTCACGCCGAGCGGGAAGGGCGCCCTTGTATGGCTACACCTTC
clone size: once; V gene: TRBV4-3; D gene: TRBD2; J gene: TRBJ2-1; CDR3 protein: CASSQLPRWTSGSPQFF; CDR3 DNA: TGCGCCAGCAGCCAACTACCACGTTGGACTAGCGGATCCCCGCAGTTCTTC
clone size: once; V gene: TRBV18; D gene: TRBD1; J gene: TRBJ2-3; CDR3 protein: CASSPGTGVVDTQYF; CDR3 DNA: TGTGCCAGCTCGCCCGGGACAGGGGTTGTGGATACGCAGTATTTT
clone size: .; V gene: TRBV6-5; D gene: .; J gene: TRBJ2-2; CDR3 protein: CASSYRPNTGELFF; CDR3 DNA: TGTGCCAGCAGTTATCGGCCAAACACCGGGGAGCTGTTTTTT
clone size: .; V gene: TRBV6-1; D gene: TRBD2; J gene: TRBJ2-7; CDR3 protein: CASSQAGATYEQYF; CDR3 DNA: TGTGCCAGCAGTCAAGCGGGAGCTACATACGAGCAGTACTTC
clone size: .; V gene: TRBV12-3/TRBV12-4; D gene: .; J gene: TRBJ2-3; CDR3 protein: CATTMGITDTQYF; CDR3 DNA: TGTGCCACCACCATGGGCATAACAGATACGCAGTATTTT
clone size: .; V gene: TRBV20-1; D gene: TRBD1; J gene: TRBJ1-2; CDR3 protein: CSASGDRGNYGYTF; CDR3 DNA: TGCAGTGCTAGTGGGGACAGGGGGAACTATGGCTACACCTTC
clone size: .; V gene: TRBV11-2; D gene: .; J gene: TRBJ2-7; CDR3 protein: CASSLEDGNPRSYEQYF; CDR3 DNA: TGTGCCAGCAGCTTAGAGGACGGAAACCCGCGCTCCTACGAGCAGTACTTC
clone size: .; V gene: TRBV7-8; D gene: .; J gene: TRBJ2-2; CDR3 protein: CASSLSWNTGELFF; CDR3 DNA: TGTGCCAGCAGCTTAAGTTGGAACACCGGGGAGCTGTTTTTT
clone size: .; V gene: TRBV20-1; D gene: TRBD1; J gene: TRBJ2-3; CDR3 protein: CSAQTDHYSQGAQYF; CDR3 DNA: TGCAGTGCTCAGACAGACCACTACTCACAGGGGGCGCAGTATTTT
clone size: .; V gene: TRBV29-1; D gene: TRBD2; J gene: TRBJ2-7; CDR3 protein: CSVTSGYEQYF; CDR3 DNA: TGCAGCGTGACTAGCGGATACGAGCAGTACTTC
clone size: few; V gene: TRBV12-3/TRBV12-4; D gene: .; J gene: TRBJ1-4; CDR3 protein: CASSLRGGEKLFF; CDR3 DNA: TGTGCCAGCAGTTTGCGGGGGGGCGAAAAACTGTTTTTT
clone size: few; V gene: TRBV19; D gene: .; J gene: TRBJ1-5; CDR3 protein: CASSITGNQPQHF; CDR3 DNA: TGTGCCAGTAGTATTACCGGGAATCAGCCCCAGCATTTT
clone size: few; V gene: TRBV2; D gene: TRBD1; J gene: TRBJ2-7; CDR3 protein: CASRQGAVNEQYF; CDR3 DNA: TGTGCCAGTAGACAGGGGGCAGTCAACGAGCAGTACTTC
clone size: .; V gene: TRBV6-1; D gene: .; J gene: TRBJ2-6; CDR3 protein: CASRRGSSGANVLTF; CDR3 DNA: TGTGCCAGCAGGCGAGGGAGCTCTGGGGCCAACGTCCTGACTTTC
clone size: .; V gene: TRBV30; D gene: .; J gene: TRBJ1-1; CDR3 protein: CAWRGDRRGTEAFF; CDR3 DNA: TGTGCCTGGAGGGGCGACAGGAGAGGCACTGAAGCTTTCTTT
clone size: .; V gene: TRBV9; D gene: TRBD2; J gene: TRBJ2-1; CDR3 protein: CASSVEASGRVYNEQFF; CDR3 DNA: TGTGCCAGCAGCGTAGAGGCCAGCGGGAGGGTGTACAATGAGCAGTTCTTC
clone size: few; V gene: TRBV4-2; D gene: TRBD2; J gene: TRBJ2-7; CDR3 protein: CASSAGGTLGSYEQYF; CDR3 DNA: TGTGCCAGCAGCGCGGGGGGCACCCTAGGCTCCTACGAGCAGTACTTC